This TCR beta chain was recovered during a study of cytomegalovirus exposure and HLA in healthy donors. Details on this clone: The antigen remains undetermined.

The PCR had 60 Vbeta and 13 Jbeta primers. Generated by immunoSEQ multiplex PCR, the TCRdb table keeps only in-frame clones and is missing some. Seen here are under 150,000 clones, over 70% observed once, and the top ten hold approximately 1.5%. Each donor was healthy, and each was a bone marrow donor. Study conclusions and caveats: Reportedly, diagnosis of cytomegalovirus status by the classifier showed high specificity and sensitivity. Later analysis found that TCR beta chains associated with HLA were more clonally expanded than other, equally common chains.

The germline CDR1 and CDR2 sequences are SGHDT and YYEEEE. The CDR3 sequence is 16 residues long. V was clipped by 6 bases and J by 3 bases, with 18 bases between them. The chain carries TRBV5-6 and TRBJ2-2, with a weak D call TRBD2 (5 bases). The sequence was obtained from a woman aged 18 to 35 in good health and CMV-seronegative. Sequencing used PBMCs. The CDR3 loop is CASTPTGGGDTGELFF. For the CDR3, the DNA is TGTGCCAGCACCCCGACTGGAGGAGGCGACACCGGGGAGCTGTTTTTT.